The TCR beta chain under discussion was sequenced for a study of T cell clonality in common variable immunodeficiency. General observations from the study: Fewer TCRbeta clones were shared among CVID subjects than controls. CVID subjects had higher TCRbeta clonality than healthy controls, most marked in about a third.

CVID and control samples used equivalent genomic DNA input. TCRdb's table, derived via immunoSEQ multiplex PCR, lists solely in-frame clones and lacks some. The data show approximately 44,000 clones, with none appearing a single time. With regard to this clone: The target antigen is unknown. The read is 3 residues too short to cover the CDR3 end, so that end is filled in from the germline J gene.

The CDR3 runs 14 residues. The trim removed 5 bases at V and 9 bases at J, leaving 8 bases unmatched. Per germline, CDR1 SNHLY and CDR2 FYNNEI. The chain combines TRBV2 with TRBJ2-1, with 9 bases fitting TRBD2. The source of this sequence is a person between 18 and 70 years old in good health. The source material was peripheral blood mononuclear cells. This chain's CDR3 is CASSMGRGGLEQFF. CDR3 bases read: TGTGCCAGCAGTATGGGGCGGGGGGGCCTTGAG.